What follows describes a single T cell receptor beta chain. What it binds is not known. Germline lookup yields CDR1 SGHRS and CDR2 YFSETQ. There are 14 residues in the CDR3. Trimming took off 2 bases at V and 8 bases at J, with 16 bases between the two ends. These data come from a study of CD8+CD57+ T cells in acquired aplastic anemia. Study-wide context: The average for DNA from sorted CD4+ and CD8+ cells was about 3.3 ug. CD4+ cells from healthy donors averaged around 10 million reads.

TCR beta VDJ and CDR3 were profiled, and genomic DNA was the template. Each CDR3 protein is one row after TCRdb ran MiXCR on the reads. The sample holds hundreds of thousands of distinct CDR3 sequences, about two thirds seen once. Study-wide results and caveats: In CD8+ cells, Simpson's diversity showed no significant difference between patients and controls. Found in both controls and patients were twenty-nine CD8+ CDR3 sequences.

The sequencing sample was made of sorted CD4+, CD8+, or CD8+CD57+ T cells (not recorded which) from PBMCs. This rearrangement joins TRBV5-1 to TRBJ1-2, with D unclear. The TCR sequence derives from a human donor in good health, serving as a control. The CDR3 sequence is CASSLDGMNTGYTF. The CDR3 bases are TGCGCCAGCAGCTTAGACGGGATGAACACAGGCTACACCTTC.